This T cell receptor (beta chain) was found in a study of blood T cell repertoires in COVID-19. Study at large: Sites in the United States, Italy and Spain provided acute and convalescent COVID-19 samples.

In terms of age and location, participants ranged from roughly 18 to 95 years and lived in about 25 US areas. Assignment of participants to cohorts was predicated upon participant-reported clinical history. Cohort 3 recovered donors had two negative PCRs, clearance, or symptom resolution. The germline V gene encodes CDR1 SGHVS and CDR2 FNYEAQ. Trimming removed 5 bases from V and 5 bases from J; junction bases left unmatched: 11. The CDR3 covers 15 residues. This table comes from immunoSEQ multiplex PCR, and its TCRdb copy is limited to in-frame clones, with some not included. This table has 150,000 to 180,000 clones, roughly four fifths appearing once.

Sequenced sample: PBMCs or T cells enriched from blood (not recorded which). V is TRBV7-6 and J is TRBJ2-7, with 8 bases matching TRBD2. This clonotype was sampled from a man aged 50 or older who had recovered from COVID-19. CDR3 nucleotide sequence: TGTGCCAGCAGCGCGAGCGGGGGCCCCGGGGACGAGCAGTACTTC. Its protein is CASSASGGPGDEQYF.